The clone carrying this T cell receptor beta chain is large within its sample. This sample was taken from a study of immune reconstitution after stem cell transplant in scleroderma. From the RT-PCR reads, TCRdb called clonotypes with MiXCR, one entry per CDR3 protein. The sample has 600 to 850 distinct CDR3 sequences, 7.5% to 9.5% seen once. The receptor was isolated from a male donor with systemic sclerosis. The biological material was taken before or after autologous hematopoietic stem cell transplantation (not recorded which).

CDR3: CSVDGYNNEQFF. The DNA of the CDR3 is TGCAGCGTTGATGGCTATAACAATGAGCAGTTCTTC. This sequence joins TRBV29-1 and TRBJ2-1; unclear D gene. Germline CDR1 and CDR2: SQVTM and ANQGSEA. The ends were cut back, 3 bases at V and 5 bases at J, with 8 bases in the middle. This CDR3 contains 12 residues.